The 4 T cell receptor beta chains reported below all come from one sample, sequenced in a study of OX40 agonist ivuxolimab in advanced cancers. Only in-frame clones appear in the TCRdb table, and some are missing; sequencing was by immunoSEQ multiplex PCR. Counted here are fewer than 45,000 clones, 80% to 90% occurring once; the ten biggest clones make up roughly 2.2%. Source: CD4+ or CD8+ T cells sorted from blood, taken in a trial of the OX40 agonist ivuxolimab. The receptors here all came from an adult with an advanced solid tumor such as melanoma, head and neck, liver or kidney cancer.

This chain uses TRBV5-1 with TRBJ2-7; 7 positions match TRBD1. The V gene end was trimmed by 5 bases and the J gene end by 2 bases; junction bases not matched to a gene: 1. CDR1 is SGHRS, CDR2 YFSETQ, per germline. The CDR3 is 12 amino acids. CDR3 sequence reads: CASRGQTYEQYF. The CDR3 DNA follows: TGCGCCAGCAGGGGACAGACCTACGAGCAGTACTTC.

The V and J genes are TRBV28 and TRBJ1-4; D call uncertain. Per the germline V gene, CDR1 is MDHEN and CDR2 is SYDVKM. Trimming took off 7 bases at V and 7 bases at J, with 10 bases between the two ends. This CDR3 spans 12 amino acids. CDR3 coding DNA: TGTGCCAGCAACTTAATAGGTGAAAAACTGTTTTTT. This encodes CASNLIGEKLFF.

The chain has TRBV7-9 and TRBJ2-7, with a weak D call TRBD2 (6 bases). V dropped 11 bases and J dropped 4 bases, with 18 bases sitting between them. Per germline, CDR1 SEHNR and CDR2 FQNEAQ (reference sequence). CDR3 length: 13 residues. Here the CDR3 reads CAAEVAGHYEQYF. The DNA of the CDR3 is TGTGCCGCCGAAGTCGCGGGGCATTACGAGCAGTACTTC.

This chain links TRBV7-2 with TRBJ2-7; 11 positions agree with TRBD2. The germline CDR1 and CDR2 sequences are SGHTA and FQGNSA. Trimming took 5 bases from V and 7 from J; bases not matched to a gene: 13. The CDR3 is 16 residues long. CDR3 residues: CASSPGTSGALGEQYF. As DNA, the CDR3 is TGTGCCAGCAGCCCTGGGACTAGCGGAGCGCTCGGAGAGCAGTACTTC.